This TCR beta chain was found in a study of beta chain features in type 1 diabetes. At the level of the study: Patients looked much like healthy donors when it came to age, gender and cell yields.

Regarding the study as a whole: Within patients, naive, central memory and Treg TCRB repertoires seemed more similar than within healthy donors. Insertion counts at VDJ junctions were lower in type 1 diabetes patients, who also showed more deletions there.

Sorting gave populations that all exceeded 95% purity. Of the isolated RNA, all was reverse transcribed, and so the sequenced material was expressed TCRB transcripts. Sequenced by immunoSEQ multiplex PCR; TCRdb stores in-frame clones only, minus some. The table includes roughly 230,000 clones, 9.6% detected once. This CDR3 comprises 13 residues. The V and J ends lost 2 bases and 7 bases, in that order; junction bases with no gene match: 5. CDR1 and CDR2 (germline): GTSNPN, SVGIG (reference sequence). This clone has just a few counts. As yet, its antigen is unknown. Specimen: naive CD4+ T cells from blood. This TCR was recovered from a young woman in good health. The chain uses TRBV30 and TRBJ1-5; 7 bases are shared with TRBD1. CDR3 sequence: CAWSPRGQQPQHF. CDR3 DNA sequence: TGTGCCTGGAGTCCAAGGGGGCAACAGCCCCAGCATTTT.